This section outlines one T cell receptor beta chain sequence together with its context. This table comes from immunoSEQ multiplex PCR, and its TCRdb copy is limited to in-frame clones, with some not included. The data contain 9,500 to 10,000 clones, 55% to 85% of them seen just once; the ten biggest clones take up roughly a fifth. Germline CDR1 and CDR2: SGHNT and YENEEA. V gave up 6 bases and J gave up 13 bases, with 12 bases separating them. The CDR3 totals 11 residues. The sample belongs to a study of T cell clones after liver transplantation. About the research overall: Immunosuppression withdrawal was tried within 2 years after liver transplantation in this trial. A pre-transplant mixed lymphocyte reaction with TCRbeta sequencing defined graft-donor-reactive clones followed in post-transplant blood. As an antigen-independent comparator, third-party-reactive TCRbeta sequences came from pre-transplant mixed lymphocyte reactions. Without induction therapy, subjects received standard immunosuppression until 12-24 months post-transplant.

This sequence joins TRBV11-3 and TRBJ2-2, with no clear D. Material: CD8+ T cells from blood, obtained at the approximately 16-month timepoint. This TCR was recovered from a human patient who received a liver transplant. Some T cells may possibly be graft donor cells. The CDR3 protein is CASSNPGVLFF. In nucleotides, the CDR3 is TGTGCCAGCAGTAACCCGGGCGTGCTGTTTTTT.